These T cell receptor beta chains were read from a single sample in a study of identical twins. TCRdb analysed the 5' RACE reads with MiXCR anew, one entry per CDR3 protein. The sample lists 130,000 to 150,000 distinct CDR3 sequences, around 3.6% occurring once. Sequenced input: memory T cells sorted from blood. The receptors originated from a man in his late teens or twenties in good health. Both conserved end residues are part of each CDR3. Some rows have no size entry. The others give once, few or many, or a class for an expanded clone.

CASSLPSWRMGSYNEQFF	18	TRBV7-6	TRBJ2-1	many
CASSVGALGDNEQFF	15	TRBV6-4	TRBJ2-1	many
CASMQGEGQSSYNEQFF	17	TRBV6-1	TRBJ2-1	many
CSANIGGRQETQYF	14	TRBV20-1	TRBJ2-5	many
CASSIASSGGEKLFF	15	TRBV27	TRBJ1-4	many
CASSLGSLVDEQFF	14	TRBV5-1	TRBJ2-1	many
CASSYSGRGDTGELFF	16	TRBV7-3	TRBJ2-2	many
CASRRADEQFF	11	TRBV12-3/TRBV12-4	TRBJ2-1	many
CASSPTGDGNEKLFF	15	TRBV4-3	TRBJ1-4	many
CASSFGQGTDTQYF	14	TRBV27	TRBJ2-3	many
CSVERRSNQPQHF	13	TRBV29-1	TRBJ1-5	many
CASNGGGAENEQFF	14	TRBV7-8	TRBJ2-1	.
CASSPVRETQYF	12	TRBV18	TRBJ2-5	many
CASSPEMGRNSPLHF	15	TRBV7-3	TRBJ1-6	many
CASSLVGDSAGELFF	15	TRBV7-2	TRBJ2-2	many
CAISGTGVGYTF	12	TRBV10-3	TRBJ1-2	many
CSAIHAGGSITDTQYF	16	TRBV20-1	TRBJ2-3	many
CASSLGGAPNQPQHF	15	TRBV12-3/TRBV12-4	TRBJ1-5	many
CASSLGQHYEQYF	13	TRBV5-1	TRBJ2-7	many
CASSPRVGQDTTNEKLFF	18	TRBV11-1	TRBJ1-4	many
CASSFDRSGGYTF	13	TRBV13	TRBJ1-2	many
CASSYSGGTDTQYF	14	TRBV5-1	TRBJ2-3	many
CASSLPLGGSEKLFF	15	TRBV7-9	TRBJ1-4	many
CASSLVGELAEAFF	14	TRBV11-1	TRBJ1-1	few
CASSLSPGAYEQYF	14	TRBV27	TRBJ2-7	many
CAISDGGADTQYF	13	TRBV10-3	TRBJ2-3	.
CASSFSKGSGSTGELFF	17	TRBV12-3/TRBV12-4	TRBJ2-2	.
CASSPLQTGLGEQFF	15	TRBV3-1	TRBJ2-1	.
CASSYSRMYPETQYF	15	TRBV6-5	TRBJ2-5	many
CASSENPGGGYGYTF	15	TRBV6-1	TRBJ1-2	many
CAPTGAPNEQFF	12	TRBV5-4	TRBJ2-1	.
CASSSPEWSSGANVLTF	17	TRBV3-1	TRBJ2-6	many
CSAIAASSGNTIYF	14	TRBV20-1	TRBJ1-3	many
CASSWDRAATEAFF	14	TRBV2	TRBJ1-1	many
CASSRTANTEAFF	13	TRBV3-1	TRBJ1-1	few
CSVVPGESYEQYF	13	TRBV29-1	TRBJ2-7	many
CASSPRSRPGQVNIQYF	17	TRBV7-9	TRBJ2-4	.
CASSWGLTGETQYF	14	TRBV5-6	TRBJ2-5	many
CASSHGTGLSLQTGELFF	18	TRBV4-2	TRBJ2-2	.
CASSSGSLTYEQYF	14	TRBV28	TRBJ2-7	many
CASSLERELPYEQYF	15	TRBV4-3	TRBJ2-7	many
CAIEGIGGYTF	11	TRBV10-3	TRBJ1-2	many
CASEEWGPGTDTQYF	15	TRBV6-2/TRBV6-3	TRBJ2-3	many
CASSLTGTGPLDEQFF	16	TRBV27	TRBJ2-1	many